This T cell receptor beta chain was identified during a study of Ad26.COV2.S vaccination and SARS-CoV-2 variants. Across the whole study: This donor came from the COV1001 trial of Ad26.COV2.S. Donor got 5x10^10 or 1x10^11 viral particles of Ad26.COV2.S. Study-wide results and caveats: Researchers cautioned that TCR breadth and depth analyses may have underestimated total T cell responses.

Only one count was recorded for this clone. The antigen remains undetermined. Noted treatment: about 20 received Ad26.COV2.S at low or high dose, single or two shots; 5 received placebo; per-sample allocation not given. Sampling happened 63 days after the first vaccine or placebo injection. An 18-55-year-old adult in Boston served as donor. V was clipped by 0 bases and J by 5 bases, with 10 bases between them. Germline V gene lookup returns CDR1 SGHAT and CDR2 FQNNGV. This CDR3 is built from 15 residues. TCRdb's table, derived via immunoSEQ multiplex PCR, lists solely in-frame clones and lacks some. This sample has a few hundred thousand clones, with approximately 90% found just once.

The sequence derives from a person between 18 and 65 years old who received the Ad26.COV2.S COVID-19 vaccine or a placebo. Sequences were derived from peripheral blood, sampled in a trial of Ad26.COV2.S vaccine versus placebo. The chain uses TRBV11-2 and TRBJ2-2; D may be TRBD2 (5 bases). The CDR3 here is CASSLDGWETGELFF. CDR3 nucleotides: TGTGCCAGCAGCTTAGATGGTTGGGAGACCGGGGAGCTGTTTTTT.